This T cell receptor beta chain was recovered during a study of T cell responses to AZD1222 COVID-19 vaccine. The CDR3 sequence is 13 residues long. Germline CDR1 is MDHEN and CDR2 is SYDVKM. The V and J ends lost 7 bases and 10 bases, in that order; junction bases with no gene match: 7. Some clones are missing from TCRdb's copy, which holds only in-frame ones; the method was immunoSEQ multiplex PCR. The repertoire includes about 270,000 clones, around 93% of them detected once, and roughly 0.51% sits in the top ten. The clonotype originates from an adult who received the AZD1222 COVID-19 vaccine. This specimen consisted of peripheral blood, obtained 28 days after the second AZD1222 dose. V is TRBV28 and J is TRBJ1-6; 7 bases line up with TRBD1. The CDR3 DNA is TGTGCCAGCATCCTCAGGGGGAAATCACCCCTCCACTTT. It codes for CASILRGKSPLHF.